This T cell receptor (beta chain) came from a study of OX40 agonist ivuxolimab in advanced cancers. Study context: Dosing consisted of intravenous ivuxolimab at 0.01 to 10 mg/kg every 2 weeks. Three individuals attained partial responses, comprising one hepatocellular carcinoma case and two cutaneous melanoma cases. Findings of the study overall: CD8+ T cells averaged more expanded clones than CD4+. Both blood CD4+ and CD8+ T cells showed clonal growth by week 6 at 0.1 to 3.0 mg/kg.

Trimming at V came to 5 bases and at J to 6 bases, leaving 21 bases not matched to a gene. The CDR3 totals 18 residues. Per the germline V gene, CDR1 is SGHTS and CDR2 is YDEGEE. Data came from immunoSEQ multiplex PCR; TCRdb stores just in-frame clones and leaves some out. The sample records 22,000 or so clones, roughly nine tenths being singletons. A word on this clone: Antigen specificity is unknown.

The sample was CD4+ or CD8+ T cells sorted from blood, taken in a trial of the OX40 agonist ivuxolimab. The genes are TRBV5-8 and TRBJ2-7; 9 positions agree with TRBD1. The source is an adult with an advanced solid tumor such as melanoma, head and neck, liver or kidney cancer. CDR3 in amino acids: CASRPNGDRDYFTPEQYF. CDR3 DNA: TGTGCCAGCAGACCCAACGGGGACAGGGACTATTTCACTCCCGAGCAGTACTTC.